Shown below are 11 T cell receptor beta chains from a single sample sequenced in a study of Ad26.COV2.S vaccination and SARS-CoV-2 variants. The method was immunoSEQ multiplex PCR; TCRdb's version includes in-frame clones alone and lacks a portion of them. The sample shows under 300,000 clones, roughly 89% of them seen only once. Treatment reported: some 20 received Ad26.COV2.S at low or high dose, single or two shots; roughly 5 received placebo; per-sample allocation not given. The samples date from day 63 after the first vaccine or placebo injection. The source was peripheral blood, collected in a trial of Ad26.COV2.S vaccine versus placebo. Every receptor here comes from a person aged 18 to 65 who received the Ad26.COV2.S COVID-19 vaccine or a placebo.

This clone appeared once. V usage is TRBV27 and J usage is TRBJ2-5; D may correspond to TRBD1 or TRBD2 (6 bases each). The V gene lost 6 bases and the J gene lost 5 bases, with 16 bases spanning the gap. Per germline, CDR1 MNHEY and CDR2 SMNVEV (reference sequence). The CDR3 contains 14 residues. The CDR3 region is CASSLNRAGETQYF. The CDR3 DNA reads TGTGCCAGCAGCTTAAACAGGGCGGGGGAGACCCAGTACTTC.

In this sample, this clone turned up once. A read error may produce the germline difference seen at one junction end. V and J are TRBV15 and TRBJ2-3, with 9 bases that match TRBD1. Germline loops: CDR1 LNHNV, CDR2 YYDKDF (reference sequence). The CDR3 totals 18 residues. DNA for the CDR3: TGTGCCACCAGCAGGGAGCGACTTACAGGGACAGGGTCAGATCCGCAGTATTTT. Its translation: CATSRERLTGTGSDPQYF.

This clone has more than one count but fewer than ten. The CDR3 DNA follows: TGTGCCAGCAATTTCGGGGTTTACAATGAGCAGTTCTTC. It translates to CASNFGVYNEQFF. The chain employs TRBV2 and TRBJ2-1, with D maybe TRBD2 (5 bases). This CDR3 is 13 amino acids long. The germline V gene encodes CDR1 SNHLY and CDR2 FYNNEI. V gave up 7 bases and J gave up 4 bases, with 11 bases separating them.

This clone rates as medium-sized. V is TRBV2 and J is TRBJ1-5; maybe TRBD1 (6 bases). Trimming pared 5 bases from V and 4 bases from J, leaving 9 bases between. The germline CDR1 and CDR2 sequences are SNHLY and FYNNEI. This CDR3 is 13 amino acids long. The DNA for the CDR3 is TGTGCCAGCAGTTCAGGGGAAAATCAGCCCCAGCATTTT. Residues: CASSSGENQPQHF.

J is TRBJ1-1 and V is TRBV5-1; TRBD1 agrees at 10 bases. The CDR3 consists of 15 residues. Germline CDR1 and CDR2: SGHRS and YFSETQ. J gave up 6 bases and V 4 bases, and 9 bases lay outside the gene matches. The CDR3 is CASSATGTGVPEAFF. In nucleotides, the CDR3 is TGCGCCAGCAGCGCTACCGGGACAGGGGTCCCTGAAGCTTTCTTT.

The chain carries TRBV3-1 (or the pseudogene TRBV3-2) and TRBJ2-5; weak D call: TRBD2 (6 bases). This CDR3 contains 15 residues. Trimming removed 2 bases at V and 3 bases at J, with 13 bases between. The germline CDR1 and CDR2 sequences are LGHDT and YNNKEL (reference sequence). The chain's CDR3 is CASSQMSAGKETQYF. The CDR3 DNA follows: TGTGCCAGCAGCCAAATGTCTGCGGGGAAAGAGACCCAGTACTTC.

The chain is built from TRBV30 and TRBJ2-1; TRBD2 agrees at 13 bases. CDR1 is GTSNPN and CDR2 is SVGIG in the germline V gene (reference sequence). Unmatched junction bases numbered 7, after V lost 2 bases and J lost 3 bases. This CDR3 has 17 residues. Written as DNA, the CDR3 is TGTGCCTGGAGTTTGTTCCGGACTAGCGGGAGCTACAATGAGCAGTTCTTC. Encoded protein: CAWSLFRTSGSYNEQFF.

The chain joins TRBV6-5 to TRBJ1-4; D not certain. V lost 2 bases and J 5 bases, leaving 6 bases between the germline ends. The CDR3 is made up of 13 amino acids. Germline V gene lookup returns CDR1 MNHEY and CDR2 SVGAGI. The DNA of the CDR3 is TGTGCCAGCAGTTACACTTCAAATGAAAAACTGTTTTTT. This encodes CASSYTSNEKLFF.

V and J are TRBV10-3 and TRBJ2-5; D may correspond to TRBD1 or TRBD2 (5 bases each). Germline V lookup: CDR1 ENHRY, CDR2 SYGVKD. The ends were cut back, 0 bases at V and 1 base at J, with 9 bases in the middle. The CDR3 spans 15 residues. In DNA form, the CDR3 reads TGTGCCATCAGTGAGTCTTCGGGGACCCAAGAGACCCAGTACTTC. Its protein is CAISESSGTQETQYF.

Comments on this clone: At the DNA level, this CDR3 is encoded by other sequences in the same sample as well. V and J are TRBV6-2 or TRBV6-3 and TRBJ1-2; D gene ambiguous. V was shortened by 3 bases and J by 4 bases, with 9 bases between the two germline ends. The CDR3 runs to 13 residues. The germline CDR1 and CDR2 sequences are MNHEY and SVGEGT. CDR3 in DNA: TGTGCCAGCAGTTATTTTGAGGGCTATGGCTACACCTTC. It translates to CASSYFEGYGYTF.

The chain links TRBV6-5 to TRBJ1-3; perhaps TRBD1 as D (6 bases). The CDR3 is 15 residues long. Germline V gene lookup returns CDR1 MNHEY and CDR2 SVGAGI. Trimming pared 3 bases from V and 7 bases from J, leaving 16 bases between. In DNA form, the CDR3 reads TGTGCCAGCAGTTATTCCCCACAGGGAGGTAACACCATATATTTT. Translation: CASSYSPQGGNTIYF.